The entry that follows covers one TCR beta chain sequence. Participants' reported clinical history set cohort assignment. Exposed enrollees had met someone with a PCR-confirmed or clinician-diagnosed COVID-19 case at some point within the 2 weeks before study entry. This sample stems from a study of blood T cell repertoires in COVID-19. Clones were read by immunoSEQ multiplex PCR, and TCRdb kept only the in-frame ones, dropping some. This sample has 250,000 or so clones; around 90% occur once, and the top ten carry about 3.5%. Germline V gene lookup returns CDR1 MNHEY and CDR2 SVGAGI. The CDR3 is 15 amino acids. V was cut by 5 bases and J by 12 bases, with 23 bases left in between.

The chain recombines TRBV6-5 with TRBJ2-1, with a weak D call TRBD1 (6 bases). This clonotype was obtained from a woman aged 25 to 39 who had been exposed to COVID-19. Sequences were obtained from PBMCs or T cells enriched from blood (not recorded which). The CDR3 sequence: CASSRTDLGSAGQFF. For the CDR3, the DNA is TGTGCCAGCAGTCGGACAGACTTAGGATCTGCTGGGCAGTTCTTC.